These 29 T cell receptor beta chains were sequenced from one sample in a study of cytomegalovirus exposure and HLA in healthy donors. PCR primers comprised 60 Vbeta and 13 Jbeta primers. Measured with immunoSEQ multiplex PCR; TCRdb has only the in-frame clones, and not every one. The sample carries some 150,000 clones, about 80% recorded once. Specimen: PBMCs. The source is a woman aged 40 to 50 in good health and CMV-seronegative.

The chain combines TRBV6-5 with TRBJ2-7; TRBD1 is a possible D gene (7 bases). The germline gives CDR1 MNHEY, CDR2 SVGAGI. The CDR3 is 16 residues long. The germline V and J ends were trimmed by 2 bases and 1 base, with 15 bases remaining between them. CDR3 amino acids: CASSYTTGEVSYEQYF. DNA of the CDR3: TGTGCCAGCAGTTACACCACAGGGGAGGTATCCTACGAGCAGTACTTC.

In its sample, this clone was seen once. V is TRBV7-9 and J is TRBJ2-7; 16 bases fit TRBD2. Per germline, CDR1 SEHNR and CDR2 FQNEAQ (reference sequence). Losses at the gene ends were 5 bases for V and 6 bases for J; bases not matched to a gene: 4. This CDR3 spans 15 amino acids. Written as DNA, the CDR3 is TGTGCCAGCAGCCCGGGACTAGCGGGAGGGATCGAGCAGTACTTC. This codes for CASSPGLAGGIEQYF.

The chain joins TRBV25-1 to TRBJ2-1, with D unresolved. The CDR3 totals 14 residues. V gave up 1 base and J gave up 4 bases, with 8 bases separating them. Germline CDR1 MGHDK, CDR2 SYGVNS. As DNA, the CDR3 is TGTGCCAGCAGTGAATTGGAGTCGTACAATGAGCAGTTCTTC. The encoded protein is CASSELESYNEQFF.

The CDR3 sequence: CASSLGAGPTYEQYF. DNA for the CDR3: TGTGCCAGCAGCTTAGGTGCGGGGCCGACCTACGAGCAGTACTTC. The V and J genes are TRBV7-7 and TRBJ2-5, with D possibly matching TRBD2 (6 bases). The DNA matches TRBJ2-7 better at its end, which makes the J call doubtful. From germline, CDR1 is SSHAT and CDR2 FNYEAQ (reference sequence). The CDR3 loop spans 15 amino acids.

The chain combines TRBV27 with TRBJ1-5, with a tentative D call TRBD1 (6 bases). The V gene lost 5 bases and the J gene lost 9 bases, with 20 bases spanning the gap. Germline CDR1 MNHEY, CDR2 SMNVEV (reference sequence). The length of the CDR3 is 15 residues. DNA for the CDR3: TGTGCCAGCAGTCCACGGACAGAACAGTCGTGGCCCCAGCATTTT. This gives the protein CASSPRTEQSWPQHF.

V and J are TRBV4-3 and TRBJ2-3, with 11 bases aligning to TRBD2. With 4 bases clipped from V and 8 bases from J, the junction kept 11 bases outside the gene matches. Looked up from germline, CDR1 is LGHNA and CDR2 is YSLEER. The CDR3 runs 16 residues. The CDR3 DNA reads as TGCGCCAGCAGCCCCGGTAGCGGGAGGGCGTCAGGTACGCAGTATTTT. Protein sequence: CASSPGSGRASGTQYF.

The chain recombines TRBV5-1 with TRBJ2-1; 10 bases agree with TRBD2. J was trimmed by 1 base and V by 0 bases; bases with no gene match: 4. Germline loops: CDR1 SGHRS, CDR2 YFSETQ. This CDR3 region has 17 residues. CDR3 DNA sequence: TGCGCCAGCAGCTTGGCTAGCGGGAGTTTGTCCTACAATGAGCAGTTCTTC. It codes for CASSLASGSLSYNEQFF.

This rearrangement joins TRBV28 to TRBJ2-7; 7 positions agree with TRBD2. This CDR3 is 15 amino acids long. V trimming: 3 bases; J trimming: 0 bases; junction bases outside the gene matches: 5. Germline-derived CDR1 and CDR2 are MDHEN and SYDVKM. The CDR3 DNA reads as TGTGCCAGCAGTTTCCGCCTAGCGGTCTCCTACGAGCAGTACTTC. Translating gives CASSFRLAVSYEQYF. The whole variable domain, remainder taken from reference TRBV28 and TRBJ2-7, is DVKVTQSSRYLVKRTGEKVFLECVQDMDHENMFWYRQDPGLGLRLIYFSYDVKMKEKGDIPEGYSVSREKKERFSLILESASTNQTSMYLCASSFRLAVSYEQYFGPGTRLTVT.

The chain couples TRBV11-3 to TRBJ2-3; D might be TRBD1 (6 bases). V was clipped by 3 bases and J by 9 bases, with 13 bases between them. CDR3 length: 13 residues. Germline CDR1 reads SGHNT; CDR2 reads YENEEA. The CDR3 sequence: CASSFQYRETQYF. CDR3 nucleotides: TGTGCCAGCAGCTTCCAATACAGGGAAACGCAGTATTTT.

The chain couples TRBV9 to TRBJ1-1, with D possibly matching TRBD1 (6 bases). V was shortened by 3 bases and J by 3 bases, with 12 bases between the two germline ends. The germline CDR1 and CDR2 sequences are SGDLS and YYNGEE. The CDR3 extends over 14 amino acids. As DNA, the CDR3 is TGTGCCAGCAGCGGACCAGGGGAGCACACTGAAGCTTTCTTT. It is translated as CASSGPGEHTEAFF.

The genes are TRBV6-1 and TRBJ1-2, with D tentatively TRBD1 (5 bases). From germline, CDR1 is MNHNS and CDR2 SASEGT. The germline V and J ends were trimmed by 0 bases and 4 bases, with 12 bases remaining between them. The CDR3 is made up of 15 amino acids. Here the CDR3 reads CASSEARRTLYGYTF. The CDR3, as DNA: TGTGCCAGCAGTGAAGCCCGTAGGACACTCTATGGCTACACCTTC.

V and J are TRBV19 and TRBJ1-2; D unclear. CDR3 length equals 14 residues. CDR1 is LNHDA and CDR2 is SQIVND in the germline V gene (reference sequence). The germline V and J ends were trimmed by 7 bases and 0 bases, with 12 bases remaining between them. CDR3 in DNA: TGTGCCAGTACTACCTGGGCCACTAACTATGGCTACACCTTC. Its protein is CASTTWATNYGYTF. Combining the CDR3 with reference TRBV19 and TRBJ1-2 gives the whole variable domain DGGITQSPKYLFRKEGQNVTLSCEQNLNHDAMYWYRQDPGQGLRLIYYSQIVNDFQKGDIAEGYSVSREKKESFPLTVTSAQKNPTAFYLCASTTWATNYGYTFGSGTRLTVV.

The gene calls are TRBV28 and TRBJ2-1, with 7 bases that match TRBD1. V lost 5 bases, J lost 7 bases, and 11 bases stayed unmatched. This CDR3 contains 15 residues. Germline CDR1 and CDR2: MDHEN and SYDVKM. In DNA, the CDR3 is TGTGCCAGCAGTCATCCAAGACAGGGAACGAATGAGCAGTTCTTC. The encoded protein is CASSHPRQGTNEQFF.

This clone was detected once. The chain combines TRBV5-1 with TRBJ2-7; 7 bases align to TRBD1. CDR3 length equals 15 residues. The V segment lost 4 bases and the J segment 4 bases; nucleotides outside the gene matches: 11. Germline loops: CDR1 SGHRS, CDR2 YFSETQ. Written as DNA, the CDR3 is TGCGCCAGCAGCCCCCGTTCGGACAGGCTTTACGAGCAGTACTTC. Its protein is CASSPRSDRLYEQYF.

The rearrangement uses TRBV5-1 and TRBJ1-6, with 7 nucleotides matching TRBD1. CDR1 and CDR2 (germline): SGHRS, YFSETQ. The CDR3 extends over 18 amino acids. V was pared by 0 bases and J by 8 bases, with 14 bases of the junction left unmatched. The CDR3 sequence is CASSLAGQGQPTHSPLHF. CDR3 nucleotide sequence: TGCGCCAGCAGCTTGGCCGGGCAGGGACAGCCTACTCATTCACCCCTCCACTTT.

The chain's CDR3 is CASSLAGVRETQYF. The CDR3 DNA reads as TGTGCCAGCAGCTTAGCGGGAGTCAGGGAGACCCAGTACTTC. V gene TRBV5-4 combines with J gene TRBJ2-5; 8 bases align to TRBD2. Germline loops: CDR1 SGHNT, CDR2 YYREEE (reference sequence). CDR3 length equals 14 residues. V was clipped by 2 bases and J by 5 bases; unmatched bases: 5.

The chain recombines TRBV11-3 with TRBJ2-7; 11 bases line up with TRBD1. The trim removed 5 bases at V and 2 bases at J, leaving 8 bases unmatched. This CDR3 contains 16 residues. Per the germline V gene, CDR1 is SGHNT and CDR2 is YENEEA. This chain's CDR3 is CASSEGQGAVTYEQYF. The CDR3 DNA sequence: TGTGCCAGCAGCGAAGGACAGGGGGCAGTCACCTACGAGCAGTACTTC.

This chain joins TRBV28 and TRBJ2-3, with 8 bases that match TRBD2. Germline assignment: CDR1 MDHEN and CDR2 SYDVKM. The CDR3 consists of 17 residues. With V trimmed by 8 bases and J by 6 bases, 19 bases remained unmatched. CDR3 bases: TGTGCCAGCTCGGGGGGGTTTAGGGGGAGCCCGCGGGATACGCAGTATTTT. Protein sequence: CASSGGFRGSPRDTQYF.

This clone was recorded once. The V call is TRBV27, the J call TRBJ2-5; 10 bases agree with TRBD1. The J call is in doubt because the DNA end fits TRBJ2-7 better. Germline V CDR1 and CDR2: MNHEY, SMNVEV (reference sequence). The CDR3 spans 14 residues. DNA of the CDR3: TGTGCCAGCAGACGCGACAGGGGGCGAAACGAGCAGTACTTC. The encoded protein is CASRRDRGRNEQYF.

V and J are TRBV28 and TRBJ1-1; D gene uncertain. V lost 6 bases to trimming and J lost 2 bases, with 10 bases between them. CDR1 is MDHEN and CDR2 is SYDVKM in the germline V gene. The CDR3 has 13 residues. The chain's CDR3 is CASSDVRNTEAFF. In nucleotides, the CDR3 is TGTGCCAGCAGCGATGTCAGAAACACTGAAGCTTTCTTT.

The CDR3 bases are TGTGCCAGCAGTTCCCGACAGGGACTTGGCTACACCTTC. It translates to CASSSRQGLGYTF. The V gene is TRBV28, the J gene TRBJ1-2; TRBD1 agrees at 7 bases. After removal of 4 bases from V and 7 bases from J, the junction contained 6 bases not matched to a gene. The CDR3 is made up of 13 amino acids. The germline gives CDR1 MDHEN, CDR2 SYDVKM.

The rearrangement links TRBV19 to TRBJ2-5, with D uncertain. The CDR3 loop spans 14 amino acids. Germline V lookup: CDR1 LNHDA, CDR2 SQIVND (reference sequence). Trimming shortened V by 6 bases and J by 0 bases, and 11 bases separated the two germline ends. The DNA for the CDR3 is TGTGCCAGTAGCGACAAACCGGACCAAGAGACCCAGTACTTC. Protein: CASSDKPDQETQYF.

The chain has TRBV5-1 and TRBJ2-1, with 14 bases identical to TRBD2. This CDR3 contains 17 residues. Germline values: CDR1 SGHRS, CDR2 YFSETQ. J gave up 3 bases and V 4 bases, and 6 bases lay outside the gene matches. The CDR3 coding sequence is TGCGCCAGCAGCCCAGGGACTAGCGGGAGCTTCTACAATGAGCAGTTCTTC. It codes for CASSPGTSGSFYNEQFF.

The chain uses TRBV23-1 and TRBJ1-5; D perhaps matches TRBD1 (5 bases). TRBV23-1 has ORF status, its function being uncertain. There are 17 residues in the CDR3. Deletions cut 0 bases from V and 3 bases from J, with 15 bases between. The DNA for the CDR3 is TGCGCCAGCAGTCAATCGATGTCAGGGTATCACAATCAGCCCCAGCATTTT. The encoded protein is CASSQSMSGYHNQPQHF.

This clone has just one count. The gene calls are TRBV5-6 and TRBJ1-2, with a weak D call TRBD1 (6 bases). The germline V gene encodes CDR1 SGHDT and CDR2 YYEEEE. V lost 0 bases and J 6 bases, leaving 9 bases between the germline ends. The CDR3 runs to 13 residues. This chain's CDR3 is CASSLVAGDGYTF. The DNA of the CDR3 is TGTGCCAGCAGCTTGGTAGCAGGGGATGGCTACACCTTC. The entire variable domain, with the rest obtained from reference TRBV5-6 and TRBJ1-2, is as follows: DAGVTQSPTHLIKTRGQQVTLRCSPKSGHDTVSWYQQALGQGPQFIFQYYEEEERQRGNFPDRFSGHQFPNYSSELNVNALLLGDSALYLCASSLVAGDGYTFGSGTRLTVV.

This chain connects TRBV28 to TRBJ2-7, with a possible D match to TRBD1 (6 bases). Deletions cut 5 bases from V and 6 bases from J, with 20 bases between. Germline-derived CDR1 and CDR2 are MDHEN and SYDVKM. The CDR3 runs to 15 residues. The CDR3 is CASSLTGPWLGEQYF. For the CDR3, the DNA is TGTGCCAGCAGTCTCACAGGGCCTTGGCTGGGCGAGCAGTACTTC.

The chain combines TRBV9 with TRBJ2-2; possibly TRBD2 for D (6 bases). In germline, CDR1 is SGDLS, CDR2 YYNGEE. The V and J ends lost 0 bases and 4 bases respectively, with 19 bases between them. The CDR3 covers 18 residues. As DNA, the CDR3 is TGTGCCAGCAGCGTAGCACCAATTAGCGGTTTCTCCACCGGGGAGCTGTTTTTT. Its protein is CASSVAPISGFSTGELFF.

The chain uses TRBV29-1 and TRBJ2-1; 7 bases are a match to TRBD1. This CDR3 region has 13 residues. The germline CDR1 and CDR2 sequences are SQVTM and ANQGSEA. The DNA for the CDR3 is TGCAGTTTCTTGAGGGGGACAGACAATGAGCAGTTCTTC. It yields the protein CSFLRGTDNEQFF.

This clone was detected only a few times. The rearrangement links TRBV5-1 to TRBJ2-1; TRBD2 matches at 12 bases. V shed 4 bases and J 7 bases; nucleotides not matched to a gene: 9. The germline V gene has CDR1 SGHRS and CDR2 YFSETQ. The CDR3 is made up of 16 amino acids. CDR3 residues: CASSLLAGGGSNEQFF. The CDR3 region has the DNA TGCGCCAGCAGCCTACTAGCGGGAGGAGGGAGTAATGAGCAGTTCTTC. Using reference TRBV5-1 and TRBJ2-1 for the parts outside the CDR3, the full variable domain is KAGVTQTPRYLIKTRGQQVTLSCSPISGHRSVSWYQQTPGQGLQFLFEYFSETQRNKGNFPGRFSGRQFSNSRSEMNVSTLELGDSALYLCASSLLAGGGSNEQFFGPGTRLTVL.